Each of the 30 T cell receptor beta chains below was sequenced from the same sample in a study of cytomegalovirus exposure and HLA in healthy donors. The PCR had 60 Vbeta and 13 Jbeta primers. Assay: immunoSEQ multiplex PCR; the TCRdb copy retains only in-frame clones and omits some. The table lists fewer than 250,000 clones, 75% to 80% of them singletons. The sample taken for sequencing was PBMCs. The receptor source for this set is a male donor in good health and CMV-seronegative.

This sequence joins TRBV25-1 and TRBJ1-3; D gene unclear. Germline V gene lookup returns CDR1 MGHDK and CDR2 SYGVNS. This CDR3 has 14 amino acids. V lost 3 bases, J lost 3 bases, and 9 bases lay in between. CDR3 nucleotide sequence: TGTGCCAGCAGTGATTTCGGGAGTGGAAACACCATATATTTT. As protein: CASSDFGSGNTIYF.

The chain has TRBV27 and TRBJ2-2; no clear D gene. V lost 3 bases, J lost 4 bases, and 12 bases lay in between. The length of the CDR3 is 15 residues. CDR1 and CDR2 (germline): MNHEY, SMNVEV (reference sequence). The CDR3 is CASSLLPRVTGELFF. CDR3 sequence (DNA): TGTGCCAGCAGTTTGCTCCCTCGGGTCACCGGGGAGCTGTTTTTT.

A few counts support this clone. The chain has TRBV4-3 and TRBJ2-3, with TRBD2 as a possible D gene (6 bases). Per the germline V gene, CDR1 is LGHNA and CDR2 is YSLEER. There are 16 residues in the CDR3. V was shortened by 6 bases and J by 4 bases, with 20 bases between the two germline ends. The DNA of the CDR3 is TGCGCCAGCAGTTCTTGGCGGGGATTCAGTCCAGATACGCAGTATTTT. This gives the protein CASSSWRGFSPDTQYF.

The chain employs TRBV10-3 and TRBJ1-1; D uncertain. This CDR3 has 13 amino acids. From germline, CDR1 is ENHRY and CDR2 SYGVKD. The V gene lost 10 bases and the J gene lost 1 base, with 13 bases spanning the gap. CDR3 nucleotides: TGTGCCAGCGGAGGGAGAGAGAACACTGAAGCTTTCTTT. Translated, it gives CASGGRENTEAFF.

This clone was seen only once. The chain recombines TRBV10-1 with TRBJ2-3; 7 bases match TRBD1. Germline lookup yields CDR1 WNHNN and CDR2 SYGVQD (reference sequence). Trimming took 9 bases from V and 3 from J; bases not matched to a gene: 12. This CDR3 region has 15 residues. This CDR3 reads CARALGRTGTDTQYF. The DNA of the CDR3 is TGCGCCAGGGCTCTGGGCAGGACAGGAACAGATACGCAGTATTTT.

This clone was counted a few times. This chain links TRBV7-9 with TRBJ1-1, with D possibly matching TRBD1 (5 bases). CDR1 and CDR2 (germline): SEHNR, FQNEAQ (reference sequence). This CDR3 comprises 15 residues. V was trimmed by 1 base and J by 6 bases, leaving 15 bases between them. The CDR3 sequence: CASSLGPAGFPEAFF. CDR3 DNA: TGTGCCAGCAGCTTAGGACCCGCAGGGTTCCCTGAAGCTTTCTTT.

This chain joins TRBV19 and TRBJ2-7, with TRBD2 identical over 11 bases. The CDR3 contains 16 residues. The V segment lost 1 base and the J segment 4 bases; nucleotides outside the gene matches: 6. Germline V gives CDR1 LNHDA, CDR2 SQIVND (reference sequence). In nucleotides, the CDR3 is TGTGCCAGTAGTATAGGTAGCGGGAGGGCCGTTTACGAGCAGTACTTC. It encodes CASSIGSGRAVYEQYF.

The V call is TRBV10-3, the J call TRBJ1-4; 10 bases are a match to TRBD1. Germline V lookup: CDR1 ENHRY, CDR2 SYGVKD. Trimming removed 2 bases from V and 5 bases from J; junction bases left unmatched: 2. This CDR3 region has 15 residues. CDR3 bases: TGTGCCATCAGTGAGGGGGGACAGGGGAATGAAAAACTGTTTTTT. It yields the protein CAISEGGQGNEKLFF.

This clone was counted a few times. The V and J genes are TRBV7-2 and TRBJ1-2; possibly TRBD1 for D (6 bases). This CDR3 is built from 13 residues. Looked up from germline, CDR1 is SGHTA and CDR2 is FQGNSA. V was trimmed by 7 bases and J by 1 base, leaving 10 bases between them. DNA for the CDR3: TGTGCCAGCAACGTGGACAGTAACTATGGCTACACCTTC. Translated, it gives CASNVDSNYGYTF.

This rearrangement joins TRBV7-9 to TRBJ1-1, with 10 bases matching TRBD1. The CDR3 sequence is 15 residues long. Germline lookup yields CDR1 SEHNR and CDR2 FQNEAQ (reference sequence). The trim removed 5 bases at V and 4 bases at J, leaving 7 bases unmatched. The CDR3: CASSRDRGQGTEAFF. In nucleotides, the CDR3 is TGTGCCAGCAGCCGAGACAGGGGGCAGGGCACTGAAGCTTTCTTT.

J is TRBJ2-6 and V is TRBV23-1; 7 bases match TRBD1. TRBV23-1 is identified as an open reading frame with a role that is uncertain. V shed 6 bases, J shed 1 base, and the junction held 18 bases outside the gene matches. The CDR3 totals 20 residues. In DNA form, the CDR3 reads TGCGCCAGCAGACCCGATTCCCCCTCGCAGGGGGAGTCTGGGGCCAACGTCCTGACTTTC. Translating it yields CASRPDSPSQGESGANVLTF.

Here the CDR3 reads CASALRGDSEAFF. In DNA form, the CDR3 reads TGTGCCTCCGCTCTACGGGGAGACTCTGAAGCTTTCTTT. J is TRBJ1-1 and V is TRBV10-3, with unresolved D. The V end lost 11 bases, the J end lost 6 bases, and 19 bases lay between the germline ends. The germline gives CDR1 ENHRY, CDR2 SYGVKD. The CDR3 is 13 amino acids.

The chain employs TRBV7-2 and TRBJ1-2, with 9 nucleotides matching TRBD1. The CDR3 runs 14 residues. Germline CDR1 SGHTA, CDR2 FQGNSA. J gave up 4 bases and V 4 bases, and 4 bases lay outside the gene matches. The chain's CDR3 is CASSSRDRAYGYTF. DNA for the CDR3: TGTGCCAGCAGCTCCCGGGACAGGGCCTATGGCTACACCTTC.

This clone was seen only a few times. The chain joins TRBV9 to TRBJ2-1, with D possibly TRBD1 on 5 matching bases. This CDR3 is 14 amino acids long. Germline V gene lookup returns CDR1 SGDLS and CDR2 YYNGEE. V was pared by 0 bases and J by 5 bases, with 9 bases between. Here the CDR3 reads CASSVEDKNNEQFF. CDR3 bases: TGTGCCAGCAGCGTAGAGGACAAAAACAATGAGCAGTTCTTC.

The genes are TRBV29-1 and TRBJ1-2; D remains ambiguous. V lost 4 bases and J 1 base, leaving 16 bases between the germline ends. CDR3 length equals 15 residues. The germline V gene has CDR1 SQVTM and CDR2 ANQGSEA. CDR3 DNA: TGCAGCGTTGCTGTAAACAGTCTGAATAACTATGGCTACACCTTC. Its protein product is CSVAVNSLNNYGYTF.

The chain joins TRBV28 to TRBJ1-5; D unresolved. Deletions cut 1 base from V and 0 bases from J, with 16 bases between. The CDR3 covers 18 residues. Germline V CDR1 and CDR2: MDHEN, SYDVKM. As DNA, the CDR3 is TGTGCCAGCAGTTTATACCCGGGCCTAGGACTTAGCAATCAGCCCCAGCATTTT. Translated, it gives CASSLYPGLGLSNQPQHF.

This chain uses TRBV4-1 with TRBJ1-6, with unresolved D. CDR1 and CDR2 from the germline V gene are MGHRA and YSYEKL. Trimming removed 0 bases from V and 14 bases from J, with 17 bases in between. The CDR3 is 15 residues long. The chain's CDR3 is CASSQDWEYSVTLHF. The CDR3 DNA sequence: TGCGCCAGCAGCCAAGATTGGGAGTATTCGGTCACCCTCCACTTT.

The chain recombines TRBV7-2 with TRBJ1-5; D not resolved. The CDR3 has 15 amino acids. Per germline, CDR1 SGHTA and CDR2 FQGNSA. With 0 bases removed from V and 7 bases from J, the gap between germline ends came to 13 bases. Here the CDR3 reads CASSLANGGHQPQHF. The CDR3 DNA follows: TGTGCCAGCAGCTTAGCGAATGGAGGGCACCAGCCCCAGCATTTT.

This chain uses TRBV27 with TRBJ2-3, with D tentatively TRBD2 (5 bases). The germline V and J ends were trimmed by 2 bases and 1 base, with 7 bases remaining between them. CDR3 length: 14 amino acids. Per germline, CDR1 MNHEY and CDR2 SMNVEV (reference sequence). The CDR3 bases are TGTGCCAGCAGTTTACTCGGGGGCACAGATACGCAGTATTTT. Amino acids: CASSLLGGTDTQYF.

The chain is built from TRBV9 and TRBJ1-2; TRBD1 matches at 7 bases. Trimming cost V 0 bases and J 4 bases; bases outside gene matches: 0. CDR1 and CDR2 from the germline V gene are SGDLS and YYNGEE. This CDR3 spans 13 amino acids. Written as DNA, the CDR3 is TGTGCCAGCAGCGTAGCAGGGGGCTATGGCTACACCTTC. Protein: CASSVAGGYGYTF.

The chain links TRBV28 to TRBJ2-7; the match to TRBD1 covers 8 bases. From germline, CDR1 is MDHEN and CDR2 SYDVKM. This CDR3 has 14 residues. The V and J ends lost 7 bases and 5 bases, in that order; junction bases with no gene match: 10. CDR3 nucleotide sequence: TGTGCCAGCACCTTCAGGACAGGGATCGACGAGCAGTACTTC. Protein: CASTFRTGIDEQYF.

The V gene is TRBV5-1, the J gene TRBJ2-3, with D uncertain. The CDR3 length is 15 residues. V gave up 2 bases and J gave up 0 bases, with 10 bases separating them. Germline V CDR1 and CDR2: SGHRS, YFSETQ. CDR3: CASSFRQESTDTQYF. The CDR3 nucleotides read TGCGCCAGCAGCTTCAGGCAGGAAAGCACAGATACGCAGTATTTT.

The rearrangement joins TRBV4-3 to TRBJ2-1, with D possibly being TRBD2 (6 bases). Germline CDR1 and CDR2: LGHNA and YSLEER. With 1 base removed from V and 1 base from J, the gap between germline ends came to 8 bases. The CDR3 consists of 15 residues. In nucleotides, the CDR3 is TGCGCCAGCAGCCAAGTTGCGGGGTCCTACAATGAGCAGTTCTTC. Residues: CASSQVAGSYNEQFF.

This chain connects TRBV6-5 to TRBJ2-1; D is perhaps TRBD2 (5 bases). Per germline, CDR1 MNHEY and CDR2 SVGAGI. The CDR3 runs to 14 residues. V dropped 4 bases and J dropped 5 bases, with 12 bases sitting between them. The CDR3 DNA follows: TGTGCCAGCAGTTGGCGGGCGACAAACAATGAGCAGTTCTTC. Residues: CASSWRATNNEQFF.

This clone has a handful of counts. The rearrangement uses TRBV27 and TRBJ2-7, with 9 nucleotides matching TRBD1. Trimming cost V 11 bases and J 5 bases; bases outside gene matches: 10. The CDR3 is made up of 13 amino acids. Germline CDR1 MNHEY, CDR2 SMNVEV (reference sequence). CDR3 sequence reads: CAVRTGVSNEQYF. The CDR3 bases are TGTGCCGTTAGGACAGGGGTTTCCAACGAGCAGTACTTC.

The gene calls are TRBV28 and TRBJ2-7; 8 bases agree with TRBD1. Trimming took 6 bases from V and 4 from J; bases not matched to a gene: 5. The CDR3 sequence is 13 residues long. Per germline, CDR1 MDHEN and CDR2 SYDVKM. CDR3 protein: CASSNRGKYEQYF. The DNA of the CDR3 is TGTGCCAGCAGCAACAGGGGGAAGTACGAGCAGTACTTC.

This chain connects TRBV7-8 to TRBJ2-7; TRBD2 agrees at 13 bases. Germline V gene data show CDR1 as SGHVS and CDR2 as FQNEAQ. The trim removed 7 bases at V and 7 bases at J, leaving 10 bases unmatched. The CDR3 spans 15 residues. CDR3 in amino acids: CASTKLAGGPGEQYF. The CDR3 DNA follows: TGTGCCAGCACCAAACTAGCGGGAGGGCCTGGGGAGCAGTACTTC.

The chain combines TRBV9 with TRBJ2-7; tentative D call: TRBD1 (5 bases). Per the germline V gene, CDR1 is SGDLS and CDR2 is YYNGEE. V was pared by 0 bases and J by 0 bases, with 10 bases between. This CDR3 has 15 amino acids. The CDR3 region is CASSVAMDNSYEQYF. The CDR3 bases are TGTGCCAGCAGCGTAGCTATGGACAACTCCTACGAGCAGTACTTC.

The J gene is TRBJ1-1, the V gene TRBV21-1; the listed D gene, TRBD1, was not tested against the DNA. TRBV21-1 is listed as a pseudogene. This CDR3 comprises 16 residues. The DNA of the CDR3 is TGTGCCAGCAGCAAAATTCGTAGTAGGGGCGGCTCTGAAGCTTTCTTT. The encoded protein is CASSKIRSRGGSEAFF.

This clone was picked up one time. J is TRBJ1-6 and V is TRBV5-6; D not certain. The CDR3 is 13 amino acids. Per the germline V gene, CDR1 is SGHDT and CDR2 is YYEEEE. Trimming shortened V by 1 base and J by 6 bases, and 5 bases separated the two germline ends. The CDR3 DNA reads TGTGCCAGCAGCTTGCGCGGTAATTCACCCCTCCACTTT. The encoded protein is CASSLRGNSPLHF.